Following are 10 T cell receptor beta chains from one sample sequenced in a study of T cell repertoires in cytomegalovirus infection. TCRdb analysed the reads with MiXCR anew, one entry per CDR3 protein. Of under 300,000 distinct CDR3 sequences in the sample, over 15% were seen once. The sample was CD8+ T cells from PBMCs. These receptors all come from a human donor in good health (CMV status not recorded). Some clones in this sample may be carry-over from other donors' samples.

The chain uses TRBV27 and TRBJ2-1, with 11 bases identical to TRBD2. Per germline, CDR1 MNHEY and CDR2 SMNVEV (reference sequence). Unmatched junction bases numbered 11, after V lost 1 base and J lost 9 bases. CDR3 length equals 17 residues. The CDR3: CASSLYQASGGPREQFF. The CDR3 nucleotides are TGTGCCAGCAGTTTATATCAGGCTAGCGGGGGGCCGCGTGAGCAGTTCTTC.

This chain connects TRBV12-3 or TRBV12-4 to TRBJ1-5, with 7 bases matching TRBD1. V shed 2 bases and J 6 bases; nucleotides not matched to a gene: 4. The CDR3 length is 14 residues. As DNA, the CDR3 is TGTGCCAGCAGTTTAACCAGGGGGTCTCAGCCCCAGCATTTT. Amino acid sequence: CASSLTRGSQPQHF.

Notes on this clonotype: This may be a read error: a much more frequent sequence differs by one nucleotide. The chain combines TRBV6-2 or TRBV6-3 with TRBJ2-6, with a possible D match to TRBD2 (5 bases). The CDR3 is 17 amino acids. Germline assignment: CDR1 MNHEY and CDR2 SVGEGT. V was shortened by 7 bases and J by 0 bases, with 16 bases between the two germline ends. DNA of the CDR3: TGTGCCAGCAAGAAAATTGACGGGATCTCTGGGGCCAACGTCCTGACTTTC. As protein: CASKKIDGISGANVLTF.

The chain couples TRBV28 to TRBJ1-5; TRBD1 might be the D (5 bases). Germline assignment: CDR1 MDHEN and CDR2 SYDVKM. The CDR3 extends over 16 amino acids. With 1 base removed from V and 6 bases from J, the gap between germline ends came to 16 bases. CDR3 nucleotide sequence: TGTGCCAGCAGTTTATACGGCAGGGAGTACGGTCAGCCCCAGCATTTT. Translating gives CASSLYGREYGQPQHF.

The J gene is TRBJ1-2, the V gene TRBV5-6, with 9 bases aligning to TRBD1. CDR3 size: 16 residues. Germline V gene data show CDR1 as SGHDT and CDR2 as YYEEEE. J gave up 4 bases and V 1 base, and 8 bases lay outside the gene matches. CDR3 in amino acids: CASSLYAGQGTYGYTF. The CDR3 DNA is TGTGCCAGCAGCTTGTACGCGGGACAGGGAACCTATGGCTACACCTTC. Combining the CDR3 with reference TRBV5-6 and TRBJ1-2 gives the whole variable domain DAGVTQSPTHLIKTRGQQVTLRCSPKSGHDTVSWYQQALGQGPQFIFQYYEEEERQRGNFPDRFSGHQFPNYSSELNVNALLLGDSALYLCASSLYAGQGTYGYTFGSGTRLTVV.

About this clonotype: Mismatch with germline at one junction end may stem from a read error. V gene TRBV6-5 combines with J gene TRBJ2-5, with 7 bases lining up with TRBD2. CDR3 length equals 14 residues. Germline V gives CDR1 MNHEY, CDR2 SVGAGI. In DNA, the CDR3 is TGTGTCAGCACCGAGGGAGGGATCCAAGAGACCCAGTACTTC. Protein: CVSTEGGIQETQYF.

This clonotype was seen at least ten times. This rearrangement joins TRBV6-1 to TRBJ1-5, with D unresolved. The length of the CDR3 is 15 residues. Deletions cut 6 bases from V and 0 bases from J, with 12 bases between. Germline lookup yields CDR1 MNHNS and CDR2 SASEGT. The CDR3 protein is CASSENKYSNQPQHF. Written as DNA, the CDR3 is TGTGCCAGCAGCGAAAACAAGTATAGCAATCAGCCCCAGCATTTT.

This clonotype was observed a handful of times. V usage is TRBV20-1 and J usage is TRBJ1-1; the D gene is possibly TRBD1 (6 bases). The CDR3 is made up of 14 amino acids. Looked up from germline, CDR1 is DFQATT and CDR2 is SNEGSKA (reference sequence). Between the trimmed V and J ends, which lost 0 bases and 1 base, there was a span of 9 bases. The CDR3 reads CSAREGGRNTEAFF. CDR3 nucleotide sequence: TGCAGTGCTAGAGAGGGGGGCAGGAACACTGAAGCTTTCTTT.

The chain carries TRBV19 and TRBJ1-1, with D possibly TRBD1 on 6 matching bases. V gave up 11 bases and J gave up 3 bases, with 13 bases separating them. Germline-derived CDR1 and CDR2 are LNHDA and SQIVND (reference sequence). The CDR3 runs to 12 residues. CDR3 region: CACETGYTEAFF. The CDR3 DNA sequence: TGTGCCTGTGAAACAGGGTACACTGAAGCTTTCTTT.

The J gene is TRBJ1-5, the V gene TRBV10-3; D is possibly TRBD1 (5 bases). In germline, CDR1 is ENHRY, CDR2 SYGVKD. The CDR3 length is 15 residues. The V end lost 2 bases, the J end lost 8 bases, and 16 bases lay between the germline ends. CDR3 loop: CAISENGGTVEPQHF. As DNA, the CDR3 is TGTGCCATCAGTGAGAATGGAGGGACCGTGGAGCCCCAGCATTTT.